One T cell receptor (beta chain) is described in this entry. The antigen is unknown. Cultured CD4+ T cell DNA underwent sequencing with the Oncomine TCR Beta short-read assay. In this case, cultured CD4+ T cells provided the extracted genomic DNA. TCRdb fed the PCR reads into MiXCR, producing one record per CDR3 protein. The data contain 25,000 or so distinct CDR3 sequences, 67% of them singletons. The sample comes from a study of vaccination and CD4 T cells after COVID-19. In the study overall: Participants received two doses of either BNT162b2 or mRNA-1273 vaccine.

General study findings and limits: Among reactive clones from convalescent patients, a median 86.3% appeared only post-vaccination.

Treatment reported: roughly 10-day PBMC culture with coronavirus spike peptide pools or control peptides (ViraFEST assay). Healthy recipients of vaccination lacked prior SARS-CoV-2 infection, as evidenced by negative nucleocapsid antibodies both before and after vaccination. This CDR3 spans 15 amino acids. Germline lookup yields CDR1 LNHDA and CDR2 SQIVND (reference sequence). V gave up 4 bases and J gave up 6 bases, with 18 bases separating them. The sequences come from CD4+ T cells from blood, cultured in vitro, collected after SARS-CoV-2 vaccination. This clonotype originated in a human donor who received a COVID-19 vaccine. The chain combines TRBV19 with TRBJ1-1; possible D gene TRBD1, 5 bases. As DNA, the CDR3 is TGTGCCAGTAGTAAACCACAGGATAGGGGCTCTGAAGCTTTCTTT. As protein: CASSKPQDRGSEAFF.